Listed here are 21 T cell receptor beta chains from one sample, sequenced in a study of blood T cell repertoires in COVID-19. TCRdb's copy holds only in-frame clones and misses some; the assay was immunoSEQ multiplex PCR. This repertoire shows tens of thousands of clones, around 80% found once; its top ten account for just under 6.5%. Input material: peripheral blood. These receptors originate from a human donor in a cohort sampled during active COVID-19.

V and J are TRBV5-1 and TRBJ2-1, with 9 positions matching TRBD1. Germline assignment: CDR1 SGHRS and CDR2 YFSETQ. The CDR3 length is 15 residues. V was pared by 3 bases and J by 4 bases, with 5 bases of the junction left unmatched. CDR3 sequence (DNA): TGCGCCAGCAGCTCCCAGGGACAGGGATACAATGAGCAGTTCTTC. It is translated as CASSSQGQGYNEQFF.

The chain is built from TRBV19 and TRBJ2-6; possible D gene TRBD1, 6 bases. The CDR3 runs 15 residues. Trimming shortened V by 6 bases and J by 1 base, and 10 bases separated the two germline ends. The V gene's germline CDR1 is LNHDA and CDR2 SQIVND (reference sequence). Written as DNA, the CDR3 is TGTGCCAGTAGGGCAGGGGTGTCTGGGGCCAACGTCCTGACTTTC. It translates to CASRAGVSGANVLTF.

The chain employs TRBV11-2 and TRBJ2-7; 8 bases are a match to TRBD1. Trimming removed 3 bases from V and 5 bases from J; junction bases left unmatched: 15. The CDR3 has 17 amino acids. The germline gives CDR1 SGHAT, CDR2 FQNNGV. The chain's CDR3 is CASSFRPSDRGRNEQYF. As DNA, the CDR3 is TGTGCCAGCAGCTTCCGTCCCTCTGACAGGGGAAGGAACGAGCAGTACTTC.

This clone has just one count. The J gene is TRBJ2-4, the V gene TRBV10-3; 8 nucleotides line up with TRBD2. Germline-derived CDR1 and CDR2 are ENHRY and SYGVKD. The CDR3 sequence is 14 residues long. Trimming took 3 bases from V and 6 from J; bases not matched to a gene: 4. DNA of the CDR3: TGTGCCATCAGTGATGGGGCGGGGGGAAACATTCAGTACTTC. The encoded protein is CAISDGAGGNIQYF.

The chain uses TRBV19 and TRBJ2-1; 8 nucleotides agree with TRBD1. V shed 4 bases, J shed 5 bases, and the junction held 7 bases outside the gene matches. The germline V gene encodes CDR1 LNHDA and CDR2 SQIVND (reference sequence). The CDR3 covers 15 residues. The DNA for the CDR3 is TGTGCCAGTAGTAACCTCGGACAGGGCGACAATGAGCAGTTCTTC. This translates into CASSNLGQGDNEQFF.

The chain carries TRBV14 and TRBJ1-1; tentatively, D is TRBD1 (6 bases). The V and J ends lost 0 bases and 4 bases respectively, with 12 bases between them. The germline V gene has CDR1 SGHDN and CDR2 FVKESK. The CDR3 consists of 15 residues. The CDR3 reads CASSQDQSRGTEAFF. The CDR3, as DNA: TGTGCCAGCAGCCAAGATCAGTCCAGGGGCACTGAAGCTTTCTTT. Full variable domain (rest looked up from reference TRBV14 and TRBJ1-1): EAGVTQFPSHSVIEKGQTVTLRCDPISGHDNLYWYRRVMGKEIKFLLHFVKESKQDESGMPNNRFLAERTGGTYSTLKVQPAELEDSGVYFCASSQDQSRGTEAFFGQGTRLTVV.

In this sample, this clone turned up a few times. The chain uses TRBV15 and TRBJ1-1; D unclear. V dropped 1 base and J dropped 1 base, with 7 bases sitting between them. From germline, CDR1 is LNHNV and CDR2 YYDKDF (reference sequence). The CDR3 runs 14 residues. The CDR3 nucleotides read TGTGCCACCAGCAGAGCCCCCTCGAACACTGAAGCTTTCTTT. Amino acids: CATSRAPSNTEAFF. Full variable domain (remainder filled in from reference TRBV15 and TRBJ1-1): DAMVIQNPRYQVTQFGKPVTLSCSQTLNHNVMYWYQQKSSQAPKLLFHYYDKDFNNEADTPDNFQSRRPNTSFCFLDIRSPGLGDTAMYLCATSRAPSNTEAFFGQGTRLTVV.

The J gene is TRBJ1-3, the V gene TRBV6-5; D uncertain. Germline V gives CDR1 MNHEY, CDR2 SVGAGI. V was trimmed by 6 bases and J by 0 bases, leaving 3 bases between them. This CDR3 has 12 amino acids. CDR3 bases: TGTGCCAGCAGGAGCTCTGGAAACACCATATATTTT. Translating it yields CASRSSGNTIYF.

The CDR3 spells CASSEAAGRFVNTQYF. CDR3 DNA sequence: TGTGCCAGCAGTGAGGCAGCAGGGAGGTTTGTAAATACGCAGTATTTT. The genes are TRBV28 and TRBJ2-3, with a tentative D call TRBD2 (6 bases). Trimming shortened V by 5 bases and J by 7 bases, and 22 bases separated the two germline ends. This CDR3 spans 16 amino acids. Germline values: CDR1 MDHEN, CDR2 SYDVKM.

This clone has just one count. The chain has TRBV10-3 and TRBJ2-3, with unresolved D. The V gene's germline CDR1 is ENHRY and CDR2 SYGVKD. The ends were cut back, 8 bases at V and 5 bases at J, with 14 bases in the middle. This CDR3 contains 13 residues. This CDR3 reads CAIAPNLRDTQYF. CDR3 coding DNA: TGTGCCATCGCCCCGAACCTTAGAGATACGCAGTATTTT.

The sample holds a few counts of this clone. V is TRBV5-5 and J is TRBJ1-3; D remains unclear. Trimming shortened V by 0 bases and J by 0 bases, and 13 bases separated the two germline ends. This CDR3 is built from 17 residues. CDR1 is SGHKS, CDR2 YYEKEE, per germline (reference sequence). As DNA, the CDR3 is TGTGCCAGCAGCTTGGCCGGGAGACCCAGCTCTGGAAACACCATATATTTT. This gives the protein CASSLAGRPSSGNTIYF.

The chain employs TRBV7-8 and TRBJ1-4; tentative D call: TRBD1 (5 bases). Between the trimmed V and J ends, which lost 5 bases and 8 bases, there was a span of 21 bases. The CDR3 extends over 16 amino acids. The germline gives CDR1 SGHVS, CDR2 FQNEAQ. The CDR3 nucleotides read TGTGCCAGCAGCCCTACCCCGTCCCGCGGGGGAGAAAAACTGTTTTTT. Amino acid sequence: CASSPTPSRGGEKLFF.

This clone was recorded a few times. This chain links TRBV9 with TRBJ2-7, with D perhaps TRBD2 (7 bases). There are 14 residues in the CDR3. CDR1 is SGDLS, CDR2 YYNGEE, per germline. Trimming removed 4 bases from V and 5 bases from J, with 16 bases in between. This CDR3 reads CASSPSQGRDEQYF. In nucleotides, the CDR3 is TGTGCCAGCAGCCCCAGTCAGGGGAGGGACGAGCAGTACTTC.

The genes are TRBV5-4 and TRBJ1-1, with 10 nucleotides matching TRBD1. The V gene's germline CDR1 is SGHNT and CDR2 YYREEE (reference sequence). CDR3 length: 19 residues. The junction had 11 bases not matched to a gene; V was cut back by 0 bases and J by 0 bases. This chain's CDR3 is CASSLGGTGESSMNTEAFF. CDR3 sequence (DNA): TGTGCCAGCAGCTTGGGAGGGACAGGGGAGTCCAGCATGAACACTGAAGCTTTCTTT.

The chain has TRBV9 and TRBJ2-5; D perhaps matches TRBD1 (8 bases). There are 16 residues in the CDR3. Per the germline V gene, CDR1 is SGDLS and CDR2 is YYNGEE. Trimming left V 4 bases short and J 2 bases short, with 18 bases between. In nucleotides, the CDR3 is TGTGCCAGCAGCCTAGGGGGGGACAGGCAACAAGAGACCCAGTACTTC. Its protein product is CASSLGGDRQQETQYF.

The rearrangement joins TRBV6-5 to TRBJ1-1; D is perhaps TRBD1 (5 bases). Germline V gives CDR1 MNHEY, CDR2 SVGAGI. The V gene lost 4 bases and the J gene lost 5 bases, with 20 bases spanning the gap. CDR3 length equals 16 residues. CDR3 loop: CASSWVGRGFGTEAFF. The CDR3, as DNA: TGTGCCAGCAGTTGGGTTGGAAGGGGCTTTGGGACTGAAGCTTTCTTT.

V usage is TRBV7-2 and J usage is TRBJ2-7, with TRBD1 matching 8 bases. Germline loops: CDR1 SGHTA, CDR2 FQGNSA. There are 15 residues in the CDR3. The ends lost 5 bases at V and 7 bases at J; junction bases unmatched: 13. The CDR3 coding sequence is TGTGCCAGCAGCAAGGTGCAGGGGGCGCGGAATGAGCAGTACTTC. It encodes CASSKVQGARNEQYF. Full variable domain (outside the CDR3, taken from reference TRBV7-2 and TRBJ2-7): GAGVSQSPSNKVTEKGKDVELRCDPISGHTALYWYRQSLGQGLEFLIYFQGNSAPDKSGLPSDRFSAERTGGSVSTLTIQRTQQEDSAVYLCASSKVQGARNEQYFGPGTRLTVT.

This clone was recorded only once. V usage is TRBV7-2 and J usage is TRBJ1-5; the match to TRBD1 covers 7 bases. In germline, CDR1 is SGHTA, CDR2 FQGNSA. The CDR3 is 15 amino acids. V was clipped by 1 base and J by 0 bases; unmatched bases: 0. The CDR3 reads CASSLGTGSNQPQHF. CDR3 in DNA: TGTGCCAGCAGCTTAGGGACAGGTAGCAATCAGCCCCAGCATTTT.

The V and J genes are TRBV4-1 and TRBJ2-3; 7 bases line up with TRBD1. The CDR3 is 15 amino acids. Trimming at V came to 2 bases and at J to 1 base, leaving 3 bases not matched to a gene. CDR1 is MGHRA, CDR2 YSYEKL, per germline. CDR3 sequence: CASSQFGQGTDTQYF. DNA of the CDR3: TGCGCCAGCAGCCAATTTGGACAGGGCACAGATACGCAGTATTTT.

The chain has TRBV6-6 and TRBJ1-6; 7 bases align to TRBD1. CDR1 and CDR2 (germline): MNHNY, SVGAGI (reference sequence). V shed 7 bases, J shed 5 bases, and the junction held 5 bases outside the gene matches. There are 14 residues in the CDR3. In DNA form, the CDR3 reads TGTGCCAGCACCAAACAGGGGCATAATTCACCCCTCCACTTT. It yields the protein CASTKQGHNSPLHF.

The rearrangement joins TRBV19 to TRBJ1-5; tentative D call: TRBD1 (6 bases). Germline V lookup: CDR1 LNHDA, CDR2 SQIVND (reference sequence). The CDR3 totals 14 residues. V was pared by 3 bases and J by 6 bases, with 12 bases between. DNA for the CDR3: TGTGCCAGTAGTATTCAGGGGTTGGGTCAGCCCCAGCATTTT. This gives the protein CASSIQGLGQPQHF.